This note documents a single T cell receptor beta chain sequence. The antigen is not known. The data were obtained in a study of cytomegalovirus exposure and HLA in healthy donors. Study results and caveats: Cytomegalovirus-associated TCR beta chains were listed, numbering more than 150.

Primers included in the PCR were 60 Vbeta and 13 Jbeta primers. The method was immunoSEQ multiplex PCR; TCRdb's version includes in-frame clones alone and lacks a portion of them. The sample lists fewer than 150,000 clones; roughly 80% were seen once. Whereas donors were nominally healthy upon sampling, unrecorded immune exposures were probable. V shed 7 bases and J shed 0 bases, with 8 bases lying between them. Germline V gene sequence: CDR1 MNHNS, CDR2 SASEGT. CDR3 length: 13 residues. The gene calls are TRBV6-1 and TRBJ2-3; D may be TRBD1 (6 bases). This receptor was taken from a man under 40 in good health and CMV-seronegative. Sequencing used PBMCs. The CDR3 is CASMQGSTDTQYF. Written as DNA, the CDR3 is TGTGCCAGCATGCAGGGGAGCACAGATACGCAGTATTTT.